This T cell receptor beta chain was identified in a study of T-cell reconstitution after alpha-beta-depleted transplantation in children. It was with unique molecular identifiers that the TCRbeta library was prepared. TCRdb analysed the PCR reads with MiXCR anew, one entry per CDR3 protein. The table shows 70,000 to 95,000 distinct CDR3 sequences, with less than 20% occurring only once. Germline V gene data show CDR1 as MNHEY and CDR2 as SMNVEV (reference sequence). Trimming shortened V by 3 bases and J by 6 bases, and 10 bases separated the two germline ends. This CDR3 region has 13 residues. The sample holds a few counts of this clonotype.

This receptor was obtained from a male patient between 2 and 15 years old who had a stem cell transplant for acute lymphoblastic leukemia, so the T cells may come from the graft donor. The chain couples TRBV27 to TRBJ2-3, with a tentative D call TRBD2 (6 bases). Sample: PBMCs, mostly from graft donor cells, taken 180 days after TCRalphabeta/CD19-depleted stem cell transplant. DNA of the CDR3: TGTGCCAGCAGTTTGTCAGGGAGGGATACGCAGTATTTT. Translation: CASSLSGRDTQYF.